These T cell receptor beta chains were read from a single sample in a study of shared clonotypes between healthy human individuals. This table comes from immunoSEQ multiplex PCR, and its TCRdb copy is limited to in-frame clones, with some not included. This table has about 2 million clones, about 95% appearing once. Sequencing input: naive CD4+ T cells sorted from blood. The receptors originated from a man between 18 and 29 years old in good health. Each CDR3 is given with its conserved first and last residue. Size is omitted from some rows. Given values are once, few, many or a class for expanded clones.

J: TRBJ1-4
size: NA
V: TRBV10-3
CDR3: CAIRPGTGNEKLFF

J: TRBJ1-2
size: NA
V: TRBV11-2
CDR3: CASSIGGQGVGGYTF

J: TRBJ2-5
size: NA
V: TRBV7-9
CDR3: CASSLEGLGETQYF

J: TRBJ2-7
size: NA
V: TRBV4-1
CDR3: CASSKLLAGLHEQYF

J: TRBJ2-5
size: once
V: TRBV5-1
CDR3: CASSLGAALETQYF

J: TRBJ1-4
size: NA
V: TRBV4-3
CDR3: CASSQDARAGSEKLFF

J: TRBJ2-5
size: NA
V: TRBV10-1
CDR3: CASSDRETQYF

J: TRBJ2-5
size: NA
V: TRBV18
CDR3: CASSQQGGGETQYF

J: TRBJ2-7
size: NA
V: TRBV18
CDR3: CASSPGGLAGGYEQYF

J: TRBJ2-7
size: NA
V: TRBV5-6
CDR3: CASSSHAGVTREGSYEQYF

J: TRBJ1-6
size: NA
V: TRBV6-1
CDR3: CASSLGQGSGAPLHF

J: TRBJ2-6
size: NA
V: TRBV29-1
CDR3: CSVSGANVLTF

J: TRBJ2-7
size: NA
V: TRBV30
CDR3: CAWSAGPRYEQYF

J: TRBJ1-5
size: NA
V: TRBV30
CDR3: CAWSGGSQPQHF

J: TRBJ2-7
size: NA
V: TRBV14
CDR3: CASSGGPLGDEQYF